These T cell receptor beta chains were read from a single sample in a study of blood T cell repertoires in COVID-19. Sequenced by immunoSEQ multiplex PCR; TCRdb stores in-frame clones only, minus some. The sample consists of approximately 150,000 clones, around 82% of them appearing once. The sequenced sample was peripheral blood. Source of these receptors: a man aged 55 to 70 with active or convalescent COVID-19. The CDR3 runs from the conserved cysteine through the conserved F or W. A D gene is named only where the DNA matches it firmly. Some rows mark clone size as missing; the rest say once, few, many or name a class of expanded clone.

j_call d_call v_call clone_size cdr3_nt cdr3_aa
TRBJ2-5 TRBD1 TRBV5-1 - TGCGCCAGCAGCTTGACGTCACAGGGGCAAGAGACCCAGTACTTC CASSLTSQGQETQYF
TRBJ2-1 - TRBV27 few TGTGCCAGCAGTTTATTAGGGGTAAGCTCCTACAATGAGCAGTTCTTC CASSLLGVSSYNEQFF
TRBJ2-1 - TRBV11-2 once TGTGCCAGCAGCTTACTGGCGACCGGAGGAGAGCAGTTCTTC CASSLLATGGEQFF
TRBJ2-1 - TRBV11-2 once TGTGCCAGCAGGGAACAGGGTCGAGATGAGCAGTTCTTC CASREQGRDEQFF
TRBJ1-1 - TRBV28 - TGTGCCAGCAGTTTATCCCCCAGGGTGGGGACTGAAGCTTTCTTT CASSLSPRVGTEAFF
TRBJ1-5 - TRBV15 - TGTGCCACCAGCTGGGAGTTTCAGCAGCCCCAGCATTTT CATSWEFQQPQHF
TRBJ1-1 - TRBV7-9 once TGTGCCAGCAGCTTAGTAGGTCAGGGGAACACTGAAGCTTTCTTT CASSLVGQGNTEAFF
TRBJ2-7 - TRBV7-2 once TGTGCCAGCAGCTCCACCCAGTCCTACGAGCAGTACTTC CASSSTQSYEQYF
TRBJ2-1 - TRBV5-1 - TGCGCCAGCAGCCGCGGATCGGGGTGGCGATACAATGAGCAGTTCTTC CASSRGSGWRYNEQFF
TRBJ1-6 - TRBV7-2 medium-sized TGTGCCAGCTTTCAGGGTGCTGGTTCACCCCTCCACTTT CASFQGAGSPLHF
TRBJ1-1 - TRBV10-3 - TGTGCCATCAGTCAGGGGAAGGTAGTCACTGAAGCTTTCTTT CAISQGKVVTEAFF
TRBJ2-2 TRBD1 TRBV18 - TGTGCCAGCTCACCCGGACAGGACGCCGGGGAGCTGTTTTTT CASSPGQDAGELFF
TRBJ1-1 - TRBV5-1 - TGCGCCAGCAGCCCTACAGGGTGGGGGACTGAAGCTTTCTTT CASSPTGWGTEAFF
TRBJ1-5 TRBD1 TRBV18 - TGTGCCAGCTCACCGATTGGACAGGATCTGATTAGCAATCAGCCCCAGCATTTT CASSPIGQDLISNQPQHF
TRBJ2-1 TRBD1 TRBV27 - TGTGCCAGCAGTGAAACAGGGGTGTGGAATGAGCAGTTCTTC CASSETGVWNEQFF
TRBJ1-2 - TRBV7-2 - TGTGCCAGCAGCCTGGAAGACATGTTGCACTTC CASSLEDMLHF
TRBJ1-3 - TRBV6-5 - TGTGCCAGCAGTTCGGACAGTCGAGACGGAAACACCATATATTTT CASSSDSRDGNTIYF
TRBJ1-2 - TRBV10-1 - TGCGCCAGCAGTGAGTCGGGGGGGAATGGCTACACCTTC CASSESGGNGYTF
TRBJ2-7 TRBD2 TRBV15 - TGTGCCACCAGCAGGGGCGGGACTAGCGGTTCCTACGAGCAGTACTTC CATSRGGTSGSYEQYF
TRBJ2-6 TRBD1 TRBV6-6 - TGTGCCAGCAGTCGAACAGGGGCTTCCGGGGCCAACGTCCTGACTTTC CASSRTGASGANVLTF
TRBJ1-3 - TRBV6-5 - TGTGCCAGCGCCCCCCTACAGGGCTCTGGAAACACCATATATTTT CASAPLQGSGNTIYF
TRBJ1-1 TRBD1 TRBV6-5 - TGTGCCAGCAGTTGGACAGGGCTCAAAACTGAAGCTTTCTTT CASSWTGLKTEAFF
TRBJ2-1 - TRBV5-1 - TGCGCCAGCAGCTTCAGGTTAGCGGAACCCAGGGATGAGCAGTTCTTC CASSFRLAEPRDEQFF
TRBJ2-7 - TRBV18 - TGTGCCAGCTCACAACTCTCCTCCTACGAGCAGTACTTC CASSQLSSYEQYF
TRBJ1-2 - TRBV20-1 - TGCAGTGCTAGTCGAGCTAACTATGGCTACACCTTC CSASRANYGYTF
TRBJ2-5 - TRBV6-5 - TGTGCCAGCATCAGAGAGCACAGCCAAGAGACCCAGTACTTC CASIREHSQETQYF
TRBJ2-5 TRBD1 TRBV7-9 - TGTGCCAGCAGCCGGGACAGGCATCTCGATACCCAGTACTTC CASSRDRHLDTQYF
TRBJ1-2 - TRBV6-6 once TGTGCCAGCAGACGACTAGTGGCAGGGGAGTTAGCTAACTATGGCTACACCTTC CASRRLVAGELANYGYTF
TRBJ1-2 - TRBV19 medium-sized TGTGCCACAGGCCCTGGCTACACCTTC CATGPGYTF
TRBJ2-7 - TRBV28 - TGTGCCAGCATGAGACCAACAGGCTACGAGCAGTACTTC CASMRPTGYEQYF
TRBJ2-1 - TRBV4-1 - TGCGCCAGCAGCCTTAGACTAGACTACAATGAGCAGTTCTTC CASSLRLDYNEQFF
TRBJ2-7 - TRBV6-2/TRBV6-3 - TGTGCCAGCAGTCGGACCGCGCAGGGCGCGTACTACGAGCAGTACTTC CASSRTAQGAYYEQYF
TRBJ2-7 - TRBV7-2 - TGTGCCAGCAGCTTCGCTCAGGGGTCCTACGAGCAGTACTTC CASSFAQGSYEQYF
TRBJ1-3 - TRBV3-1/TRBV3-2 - TGTGCCAGCAGCCAAGATTGGGGCAGTAGAAACACCATATATTTT CASSQDWGSRNTIYF
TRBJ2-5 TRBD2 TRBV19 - TGTGCCAGTAGTAAGAGCGGGGAATACCAAGAGACCCAGTACTTC CASSKSGEYQETQYF
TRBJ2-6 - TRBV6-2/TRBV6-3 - TGTGCCAGCAGTGTAACAGGGTCTGGGGCCAACGTCCTGACTTTC CASSVTGSGANVLTF
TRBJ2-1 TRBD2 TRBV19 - TGTGCCAGTAAACTCGCCGGGACTAGCGACCACAATGAGCAGTTCTTC CASKLAGTSDHNEQFF
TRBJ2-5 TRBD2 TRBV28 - TGTGCCAGCAGTTTATCCGGCGGGGAGCGGGGAGAGACCCAGTACTTC CASSLSGGERGETQYF
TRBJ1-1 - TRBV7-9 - TGTGCCAGCAGCTTCCGGAGCCGGGGGGCAACTGAAGCTTTCTTT CASSFRSRGATEAFF
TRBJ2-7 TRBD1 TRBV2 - TGTGCCAGCGAGGGACAGGACTCCTACGAGCAGTACTTC CASEGQDSYEQYF
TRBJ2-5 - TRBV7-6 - TGTGCCAGCAGCTTACTTGGAGGTGGGGAGACCCAGTACTTC CASSLLGGGETQYF
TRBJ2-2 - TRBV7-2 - TGTGCCAGCAGATCCTCAGGGTCGCGGACCGGGGAGCTGTTTTTT CASRSSGSRTGELFF
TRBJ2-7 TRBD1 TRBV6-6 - TGTGCCAGCAGTGACGGACAGGCATCCTACGAGCAGTACTTC CASSDGQASYEQYF
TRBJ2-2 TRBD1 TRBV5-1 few TGCGCCAGCAGCGCCGACCGGGACAGGGGTCGAGGCGGGGAGCTGTTTTTT CASSADRDRGRGGELFF